The next 32 T cell receptor beta chains were all read from a single sample in a study of T cell responses to AZD1222 COVID-19 vaccine. This table comes from immunoSEQ multiplex PCR, and its TCRdb copy is limited to in-frame clones, with some not included. The data hold about 150,000 clones, with roughly 94% observed a single time. Sample: peripheral blood, taken on day 0 of AZD1222 vaccination. The receptor source for this set is an adult in good health.

This chain uses TRBV7-2 with TRBJ2-1; D may correspond to TRBD1 or TRBD2 (5 bases each). The CDR3 contains 15 residues. Per germline, CDR1 SGHTA and CDR2 FQGNSA. With 1 base removed from V and 5 bases from J, the gap between germline ends came to 12 bases. CDR3 sequence: CASSLGRGRHNEQFF. The DNA of the CDR3 is TGTGCCAGCAGCTTAGGCCGGGGACGGCACAATGAGCAGTTCTTC. The variable domain in full, completed from reference TRBV7-2 and TRBJ2-1, reads GAGVSQSPSNKVTEKGKDVELRCDPISGHTALYWYRQSLGQGLEFLIYFQGNSAPDKSGLPSDRFSAERTGGSVSTLTIQRTQQEDSAVYLCASSLGRGRHNEQFFGPGTRLTVL.

V usage is TRBV6-5 and J usage is TRBJ1-2; D uncertain. V gave up 7 bases and J gave up 8 bases, with 11 bases separating them. The CDR3 length is 11 residues. CDR1 is MNHEY and CDR2 is SVGAGI in the germline V gene. The CDR3 region is CASISLEGYTF. CDR3 in DNA: TGTGCCAGCATTTCGCTAGAAGGCTACACCTTC.

The rearrangement links TRBV2 to TRBJ1-1; D not certain. The CDR3 length is 14 residues. CDR1 SNHLY and CDR2 FYNNEI come from the germline V gene. Trimming took 3 bases from V and 5 from J, leaving 13 bases between them. CDR3 region: CASSDIGIGTEAFF. In DNA, the CDR3 is TGTGCCAGCAGTGACATAGGGATTGGGACTGAAGCTTTCTTT.

The chain couples TRBV5-1 to TRBJ1-1, with 12 bases lining up with TRBD1. This CDR3 is 15 amino acids long. V shed 3 bases, J shed 8 bases, and the junction held 8 bases outside the gene matches. Germline CDR1 reads SGHRS; CDR2 reads YFSETQ. The CDR3 nucleotides read TGCGCCAGCAGCTCGGGACAGGGGGCATTGGGGGAAGCTTTCTTT. It specifies CASSSGQGALGEAFF.

V and J are TRBV29-1 and TRBJ1-5, with D maybe TRBD1 (5 bases). With 3 bases removed from V and 7 bases from J, the gap between germline ends came to 10 bases. CDR3 length: 12 residues. CDR1 SQVTM and CDR2 ANQGSEA come from the germline V gene. As DNA, the CDR3 is TGCAGCGTTGAGGTCGCAGGGCAGCCCCAGCATTTT. Its translation is CSVEVAGQPQHF.

This clone has more than one count but fewer than ten. This chain connects TRBV5-1 to TRBJ2-1; 11 bases are a match to TRBD1. Germline assignment: CDR1 SGHRS and CDR2 YFSETQ. V shed 4 bases, J shed 7 bases, and the junction held 7 bases outside the gene matches. The CDR3 contains 15 residues. CDR3 nucleotide sequence: TGCGCCAGCAGCCCCGGGACAGGGGGTGGGAATGAGCAGTTCTTC. The encoded protein is CASSPGTGGGNEQFF.

This clone was detected only once. The V call is TRBV5-5, the J call TRBJ1-5, with a weak D call TRBD1 (5 bases). With 4 bases removed from V and 2 bases from J, the gap between germline ends came to 16 bases. Germline values: CDR1 SGHKS, CDR2 YYEKEE (reference sequence). The CDR3 is made up of 16 amino acids. The CDR3 sequence is CASSLFGGAGNQPQHF. The CDR3 DNA is TGTGCCAGCAGCCTGTTTGGAGGGGCGGGCAATCAGCCCCAGCATTTT.

V is TRBV27 and J is TRBJ1-2; D is perhaps TRBD1 (5 bases). Between the trimmed V and J ends, which lost 5 bases and 4 bases, there was a span of 11 bases. Germline CDR1 is MNHEY and CDR2 is SMNVEV (reference sequence). The CDR3 contains 13 residues. CDR3 sequence reads: CASSPTASYGYTF. As DNA, the CDR3 is TGTGCCAGCAGTCCGACAGCTAGCTATGGCTACACCTTC.

The chain joins TRBV6-5 to TRBJ2-1; 9 positions match TRBD2. The J segment lost 6 bases and the V segment lost 2 bases, leaving 8 bases of the junction unmatched. The CDR3 totals 16 residues. Looked up from germline, CDR1 is MNHEY and CDR2 is SVGAGI. CDR3 region: CASSYTPSGIGNEQFF. CDR3 DNA sequence: TGTGCCAGCAGTTACACTCCTAGCGGGATCGGCAATGAGCAGTTCTTC.

The chain links TRBV5-1 to TRBJ2-2; no clear D. There are 14 residues in the CDR3. V lost 0 bases, J lost 6 bases, and 9 bases lay in between. Germline V CDR1 and CDR2: SGHRS, YFSETQ. DNA for the CDR3: TGCGCCAGCAGCTTGGTTCTGACGCCCGGGGAGCTGTTTTTT. It encodes CASSLVLTPGELFF. Looking up the rest from reference TRBV5-1 and TRBJ2-2 gives the full variable domain: KAGVTQTPRYLIKTRGQQVTLSCSPISGHRSVSWYQQTPGQGLQFLFEYFSETQRNKGNFPGRFSGRQFSNSRSEMNVSTLELGDSALYLCASSLVLTPGELFFGEGSRLTVL.

The chain links TRBV2 to TRBJ1-2, with D perhaps TRBD1 (5 bases). Trimming cost V 8 bases and J 4 bases, with 17 bases left between them. The V gene's germline CDR1 is SNHLY and CDR2 FYNNEI. The CDR3 runs to 14 residues. The CDR3 DNA is TGTGCCAGCGGCGAGGGGAGGTCTGGCTATGGCTACACCTTC. Its protein product is CASGEGRSGYGYTF.

This clone has a single count. This chain uses TRBV5-6 with TRBJ2-5; no reliable D call. This CDR3 is built from 13 residues. Germline V gene lookup returns CDR1 SGHDT and CDR2 YYEEEE. V was trimmed by 2 bases and J by 2 bases, leaving 7 bases between them. Here the CDR3 reads CASSLGIQETQYF. The CDR3, as DNA: TGTGCCAGCAGCTTAGGGATTCAAGAGACCCAGTACTTC.

This chain links TRBV6-2 or TRBV6-3 with TRBJ2-1; TRBD1 is a possible D gene (6 bases). Trimming took off 5 bases at V and 4 bases at J, with 9 bases between the two ends. Germline loops: CDR1 MNHEY, CDR2 SVGEGT. CDR3 length equals 13 residues. The CDR3 nucleotides read TGTGCCAGCAGTGGACAGATATACAATGAGCAGTTCTTC. Translation: CASSGQIYNEQFF.

The rearrangement links TRBV6-5 to TRBJ1-1; D may be TRBD1 (5 bases). Germline V CDR1 and CDR2: MNHEY, SVGAGI. V lost 6 bases, J lost 5 bases, and 16 bases lay in between. This CDR3 spans 14 amino acids. The CDR3 DNA is TGTGCCAGCAGACCGGGACGGGATGAAACTGAAGCTTTCTTT. Translated: CASRPGRDETEAFF.

The chain employs TRBV14 and TRBJ1-2; no definite D call. The V gene lost 1 base and the J gene lost 4 bases, with 10 bases spanning the gap. Per germline, CDR1 SGHDN and CDR2 FVKESK. This CDR3 is built from 14 residues. The CDR3 is CASSQGPPFYGYTF. DNA for the CDR3: TGTGCCAGCAGCCAAGGACCGCCGTTCTATGGCTACACCTTC.

The chain employs TRBV11-2 and TRBJ2-1; tentatively, D is TRBD1 or TRBD2 (5 bases each). Trimming pared 0 bases from V and 11 bases from J, leaving 14 bases between. The CDR3 runs 14 residues. Germline CDR1 is SGHAT and CDR2 is FQNNGV. CDR3 residues: CASSLDGGATQQFF. The CDR3 DNA is TGTGCCAGCAGCTTAGATGGGGGAGCTACACAGCAGTTCTTC. The variable domain in full, completed from reference TRBV11-2 and TRBJ2-1, reads EAGVAQSPRYKIIEKRQSVAFWCNPISGHATLYWYQQILGQGPKLLIQFQNNGVVDDSQLPKDRFSAERLKGVDSTLKIQPAKLEDSAVYLCASSLDGGATQQFFGPGTRLTVL.

The gene calls are TRBV6-5 and TRBJ1-2; D unresolved. The length of the CDR3 is 14 residues. In germline, CDR1 is MNHEY, CDR2 SVGAGI. The germline V and J ends were trimmed by 4 bases and 7 bases, with 16 bases remaining between them. The CDR3 DNA is TGTGCCAGCAGTTCCGGTCAGGAAACGGGTGGCTACACCTTC. Translation gives CASSSGQETGGYTF.

The chain uses TRBV7-2 and TRBJ1-2, with D maybe TRBD1 (5 bases). CDR1 and CDR2 (germline): SGHTA, FQGNSA. CDR3 length equals 13 residues. The ends were cut back, 2 bases at V and 4 bases at J, with 8 bases in the middle. In DNA form, the CDR3 reads TGTGCCAGCAGCTTACTAGGGGCCTATGGCTACACCTTC. Amino acids: CASSLLGAYGYTF.

The chain employs TRBV6-5 and TRBJ1-6; TRBD1 agrees at 7 bases. CDR1 is MNHEY, CDR2 SVGAGI, per germline. The CDR3 is 13 residues long. The V and J ends lost 8 bases and 6 bases, in that order; junction bases with no gene match: 4. CDR3 amino acids: CASGTEVNSPLHF. DNA of the CDR3: TGTGCCAGCGGGACAGAGGTTAATTCACCCCTCCACTTT.

This rearrangement joins TRBV10-1 to TRBJ2-2; the D gene is possibly TRBD2 (6 bases). This CDR3 comprises 16 residues. From germline, CDR1 is WNHNN and CDR2 SYGVQD (reference sequence). Trimming cost V 4 bases and J 3 bases, with 15 bases left between them. The DNA for the CDR3 is TGCGCCAGCAGTGGGGCAACGGGAGTGGACACCGGGGAGCTGTTTTTT. Protein: CASSGATGVDTGELFF.

The V call is TRBV6-1, the J call TRBJ2-1; D is unresolved. The V end lost 3 bases, the J end lost 3 bases, and 9 bases lay between the germline ends. CDR1 is MNHNS, CDR2 SASEGT, per germline. The CDR3 has 14 amino acids. CDR3 in amino acids: CASSEVADYNEQFF. The CDR3 DNA sequence: TGTGCCAGCAGTGAGGTCGCAGACTACAATGAGCAGTTCTTC.

This rearrangement joins TRBV4-1 to TRBJ1-4; a weak D match, TRBD1 (5 bases). The germline V gene has CDR1 MGHRA and CDR2 YSYEKL. This CDR3 spans 15 amino acids. Trimming pared 5 bases from V and 5 bases from J, leaving 15 bases between. The CDR3 DNA is TGCGCCAGCAGCTCCCAACCCGGGACCAATGAAAAACTGTTTTTT. It codes for CASSSQPGTNEKLFF.

The chain links TRBV4-1 to TRBJ1-1; tentative D call: TRBD1 (5 bases). Germline V gene data show CDR1 as MGHRA and CDR2 as YSYEKL. The V and J ends lost 4 bases and 4 bases respectively, with 16 bases between them. CDR3 length: 15 amino acids. CDR3 coding DNA: TGCGCCAGCAGCCGCCCATTATGGGGCATCACTGAAGCTTTCTTT. Amino acid sequence: CASSRPLWGITEAFF.

The rearrangement links TRBV7-2 to TRBJ2-1, with 8 bases aligning to TRBD2. V lost 2 bases, J lost 3 bases, and 0 bases stayed unmatched. CDR1 SGHTA and CDR2 FQGNSA come from the germline V gene. This CDR3 has 14 residues. The CDR3 spells CASSLLAGYNEQFF. Written as DNA, the CDR3 is TGTGCCAGCAGCTTACTAGCGGGCTACAATGAGCAGTTCTTC.

This clone was picked up one time. The rearrangement links TRBV28 to TRBJ1-6; D is unresolved. The CDR3 runs 12 residues. Germline V gene data show CDR1 as MDHEN and CDR2 as SYDVKM. Trimming cost V 5 bases and J 10 bases, with 9 bases left between them. The CDR3 here is CASSASRSPLHF. The CDR3 coding sequence is TGTGCCAGCAGTGCCTCCCGGTCACCCCTCCACTTT.

This rearrangement joins TRBV5-4 to TRBJ1-2; D uncertain. The V and J ends lost 3 bases and 1 base respectively, with 13 bases between them. Germline CDR1 reads SGHNT; CDR2 reads YYREEE (reference sequence). The CDR3 has 15 amino acids. CDR3 loop: CASSSASLINYGYTF. CDR3 coding DNA: TGTGCCAGCAGCTCGGCTTCCCTAATTAACTATGGCTACACCTTC.

This chain uses TRBV6-5 with TRBJ1-5, with a possible D match to TRBD1 (5 bases). The ends were cut back, 2 bases at V and 2 bases at J, with 10 bases in the middle. The CDR3 covers 15 residues. Germline lookup yields CDR1 MNHEY and CDR2 SVGAGI. The CDR3 here is CASSYRGEGNQPQHF. In nucleotides, the CDR3 is TGTGCCAGCAGTTACAGGGGTGAGGGCAATCAGCCCCAGCATTTT.

This chain links TRBV5-4 with TRBJ2-7; 8 bases map to TRBD1. CDR1 and CDR2 (germline): SGHNT, YYREEE (reference sequence). V was clipped by 4 bases and J by 5 bases; unmatched bases: 5. The CDR3 is 13 residues long. The CDR3 region is CASSVDRAHEQYV. The CDR3 nucleotides read TGTGCCAGCAGCGTGGACAGGGCGCACGAGCAGTACGTC.

This clone was seen just once. This chain joins TRBV27 and TRBJ2-2; D not certain. Looked up from germline, CDR1 is MNHEY and CDR2 is SMNVEV (reference sequence). The CDR3 covers 11 residues. The V end lost 9 bases, the J end lost 7 bases, and 9 bases lay between the germline ends. In DNA, the CDR3 is TGTGCCAGTTCCTCCGGCGGGGAGCTGTTTTTT. Translated: CASSSGGELFF.

This chain joins TRBV5-1 and TRBJ2-3, with D tentatively TRBD2 (6 bases). CDR1 SGHRS and CDR2 YFSETQ come from the germline V gene. V shed 4 bases and J shed 2 bases, with 17 bases lying between them. The CDR3 has 16 residues. The CDR3, as DNA: TGCGCCAGCAGCCTCGGGTGGGGGGATAACACAGATACGCAGTATTTT. This encodes CASSLGWGDNTDTQYF.

The V call is TRBV10-3, the J call TRBJ1-5; TRBD1 matches at 9 bases. V was clipped by 10 bases and J by 0 bases; unmatched bases: 4. From germline, CDR1 is ENHRY and CDR2 SYGVKD. The CDR3 runs to 14 residues. CDR3 nucleotide sequence: TGTGCCACACAGGGGGCCATTAGCAATCAGCCCCAGCATTTT. Translation: CATQGAISNQPQHF.

This clone was seen only once. The chain is built from TRBV6-5 and TRBJ2-1; TRBD1 matches at 7 bases. The CDR3 covers 15 residues. CDR1 and CDR2 (germline): MNHEY, SVGAGI. With V trimmed by 6 bases and J by 4 bases, 9 bases remained unmatched. CDR3 bases: TGTGCCAGCAGCCAACAGGGGATTGGGTACAATGAGCAGTTCTTC. It yields the protein CASSQQGIGYNEQFF.